The clone carrying this TCR beta chain was observed a handful of times. Its specificity is not known. V was shortened by 10 bases and J by 3 bases, with 19 bases between the two germline ends. CDR1 is SGHTA and CDR2 is FQGNSA in the germline V gene. This CDR3 spans 15 amino acids. This sample is drawn from a study of identical twins. TCRdb called the 5' RACE reads again in MiXCR, with one record for every CDR3 protein. This sample carries roughly 1,500,000 distinct CDR3 sequences, less than 35% of them seen once, and the ten largest clones take 0.27%. The study's findings and limits: Models underestimated how often monozygotic twins shared out-of-frame TCR alpha. Out-of-frame beta sequences exhibited a weaker degree of excess twin sharing.

Every donor was a healthy Caucasian. The sequenced sample consisted of cord blood. The receptor was isolated from a newborn girl in good health. The V call is TRBV7-2, the J call TRBJ2-1; no clear D gene. CDR3 protein: CATKRTGSSYNEQFF. Here the CDR3 DNA reads TGTGCCACCAAACGAACCGGATCTAGCTACAATGAGCAGTTCTTC. Using reference TRBV7-2 and TRBJ2-1 for the parts outside the CDR3, the full variable domain is GAGVSQSPSNKVTEKGKDVELRCDPISGHTALYWYRQSLGQGLEFLIYFQGNSAPDKSGLPSDRFSAERTGGSVSTLTIQRTQQEDSAVYLCATKRTGSSYNEQFFGPGTRLTVL.